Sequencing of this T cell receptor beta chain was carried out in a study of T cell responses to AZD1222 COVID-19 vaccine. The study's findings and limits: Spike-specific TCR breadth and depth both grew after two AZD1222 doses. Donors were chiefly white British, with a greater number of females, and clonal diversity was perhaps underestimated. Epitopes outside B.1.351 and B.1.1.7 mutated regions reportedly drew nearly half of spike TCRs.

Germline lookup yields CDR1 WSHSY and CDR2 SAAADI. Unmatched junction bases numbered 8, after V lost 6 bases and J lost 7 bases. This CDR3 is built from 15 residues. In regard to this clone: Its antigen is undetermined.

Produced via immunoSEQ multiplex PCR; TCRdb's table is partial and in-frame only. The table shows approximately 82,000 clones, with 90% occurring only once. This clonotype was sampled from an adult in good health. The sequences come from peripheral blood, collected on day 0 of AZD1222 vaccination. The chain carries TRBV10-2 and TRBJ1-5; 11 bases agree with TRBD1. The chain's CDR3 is CASRARGTGGQPQHF. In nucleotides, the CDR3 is TGCGCCAGCAGGGCGCGGGGGACAGGGGGGCAGCCCCAGCATTTT.